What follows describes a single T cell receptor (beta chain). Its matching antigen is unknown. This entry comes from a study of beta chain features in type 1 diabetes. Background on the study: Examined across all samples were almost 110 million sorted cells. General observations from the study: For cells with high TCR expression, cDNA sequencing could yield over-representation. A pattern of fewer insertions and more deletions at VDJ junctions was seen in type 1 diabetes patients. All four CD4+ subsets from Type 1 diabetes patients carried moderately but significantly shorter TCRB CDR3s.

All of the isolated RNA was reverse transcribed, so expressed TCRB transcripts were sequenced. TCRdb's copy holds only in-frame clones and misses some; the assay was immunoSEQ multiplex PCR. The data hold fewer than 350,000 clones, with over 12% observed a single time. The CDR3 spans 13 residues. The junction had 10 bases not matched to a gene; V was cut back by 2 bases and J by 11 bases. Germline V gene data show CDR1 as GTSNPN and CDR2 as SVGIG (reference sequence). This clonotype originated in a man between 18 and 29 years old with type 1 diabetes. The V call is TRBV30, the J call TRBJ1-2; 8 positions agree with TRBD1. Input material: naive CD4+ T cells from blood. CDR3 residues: CAWSQNPRDRYTF. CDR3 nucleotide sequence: TGTGCCTGGAGTCAAAACCCCCGGGACAGGTACACCTTC. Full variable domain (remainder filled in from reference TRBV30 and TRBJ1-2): SQTIHQWPATLVQPVGSPLSLECTVEGTSNPNLYWYRQAAGRGLQLLFYSVGIGQISSEVPQNLSASRPQDRQFILSSKKLLLSDSGFYLCAWSQNPRDRYTFGSGTRLTVV.